This entry is about one TCR beta chain. Its antigen remains unidentified. Germline V lookup: CDR1 SGHNT, CDR2 YYREEE (reference sequence). There are 15 residues in the CDR3. With V trimmed by 3 bases and J by 5 bases, 7 bases remained unmatched. The sample comes from a study of cytomegalovirus exposure and HLA in healthy donors. The study, taken as a whole, reports: CMV serostatus stood as the only immune exposure information on hand. With later analysis, a missense DCLRE1C variant became linked to TCR beta V- and J-gene trimming.

Researchers ran the PCR with 60 Vbeta and 13 Jbeta primers. Profiled with immunoSEQ multiplex PCR; TCRdb holds only in-frame clones, not every one. Here the sample spans about 180,000 clones, 77% being singletons. The TCR sequence derives from a man between 18 and 35 years old in good health and CMV-seronegative. This chain joins TRBV5-4 and TRBJ1-2, with 10 bases fitting TRBD1. Material for sequencing was PBMCs. Here the CDR3 DNA reads TGTGCCAGCAGCTCAAACCAGGGACAGGGGTATGGCTACACCTTC. This sequence encodes CASSSNQGQGYGYTF.